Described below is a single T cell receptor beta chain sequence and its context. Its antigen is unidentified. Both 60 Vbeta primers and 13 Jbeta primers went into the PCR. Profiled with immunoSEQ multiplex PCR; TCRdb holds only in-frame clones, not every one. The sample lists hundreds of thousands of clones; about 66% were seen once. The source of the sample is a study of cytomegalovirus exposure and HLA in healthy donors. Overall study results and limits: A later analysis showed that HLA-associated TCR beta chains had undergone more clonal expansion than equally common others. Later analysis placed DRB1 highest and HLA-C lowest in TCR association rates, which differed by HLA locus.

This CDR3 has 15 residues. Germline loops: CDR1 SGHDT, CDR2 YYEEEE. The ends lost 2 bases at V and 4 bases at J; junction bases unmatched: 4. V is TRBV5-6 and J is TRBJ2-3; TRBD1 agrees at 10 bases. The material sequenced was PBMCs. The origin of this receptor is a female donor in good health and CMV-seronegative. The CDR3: CASSFPGTGADTQYF. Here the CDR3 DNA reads TGTGCCAGCAGCTTTCCGGGGACAGGGGCAGATACGCAGTATTTT.